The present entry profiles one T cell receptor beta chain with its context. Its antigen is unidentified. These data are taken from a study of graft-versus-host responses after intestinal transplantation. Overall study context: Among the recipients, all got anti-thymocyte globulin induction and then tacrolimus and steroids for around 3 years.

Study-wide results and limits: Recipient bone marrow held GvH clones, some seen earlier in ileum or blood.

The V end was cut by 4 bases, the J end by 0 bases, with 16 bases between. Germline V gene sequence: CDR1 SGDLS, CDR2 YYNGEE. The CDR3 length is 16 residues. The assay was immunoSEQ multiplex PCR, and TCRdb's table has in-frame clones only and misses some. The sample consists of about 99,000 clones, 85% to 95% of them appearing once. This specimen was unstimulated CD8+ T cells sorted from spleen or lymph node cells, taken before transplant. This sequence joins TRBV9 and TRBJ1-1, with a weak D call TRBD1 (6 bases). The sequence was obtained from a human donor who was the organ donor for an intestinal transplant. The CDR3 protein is CASSLRARDMNTEAFF. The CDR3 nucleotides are TGTGCCAGCAGCCTAAGGGCTCGGGACATGAACACTGAAGCTTTCTTT.